One sample yielded the 10 T cell receptor beta chains listed below, sequenced in a study of blood T cell repertoires in COVID-19. Only in-frame clones appear in the TCRdb table, and some are missing; sequencing was by immunoSEQ multiplex PCR. The sample has about 140,000 clones; about four fifths are singletons. The specimen was peripheral blood. The receptors derive from a human donor in a cohort sampled during active COVID-19.

The chain carries TRBV11-3 and TRBJ2-1; 8 bases fit TRBD2. The ends lost 2 bases at V and 6 bases at J; junction bases unmatched: 3. The CDR3 spans 14 residues. Germline V gene lookup returns CDR1 SGHNT and CDR2 YENEEA. The CDR3, as DNA: TGTGCCAGCAGCTTAACAGCGGGAGCCAATGAGCAGTTCTTC. As protein: CASSLTAGANEQFF.

This rearrangement joins TRBV29-1 to TRBJ2-2, with D perhaps matching TRBD1 (6 bases). From germline, CDR1 is SQVTM and CDR2 ANQGSEA. V was shortened by 4 bases and J by 0 bases, with 9 bases between the two germline ends. CDR3 length: 14 amino acids. Here the CDR3 reads CSVGTAANTGELFF. DNA for the CDR3: TGCAGCGTTGGGACAGCCGCGAACACCGGGGAGCTGTTTTTT.

This chain joins TRBV7-2 and TRBJ1-1; D is unclear. The V end was cut by 3 bases, the J end by 4 bases, with 9 bases between. The CDR3 covers 13 residues. Germline CDR1 and CDR2: SGHTA and FQGNSA. The CDR3 protein is CASSLGLGTEAFF. The CDR3 DNA sequence: TGTGCCAGCAGCTTGGGTCTAGGCACTGAAGCTTTCTTT.

The chain uses TRBV27 and TRBJ1-2, with TRBD1 matching 10 bases. The length of the CDR3 is 14 residues. The V segment lost 6 bases and the J segment 6 bases; nucleotides outside the gene matches: 7. Germline CDR1 and CDR2: MNHEY and SMNVEV (reference sequence). Here the CDR3 reads CASRLRQGAHGYTF. CDR3 bases: TGTGCCAGCAGGTTACGACAGGGGGCGCATGGCTACACCTTC.

The chain recombines TRBV27 with TRBJ1-2; D might be TRBD1 (6 bases). Germline assignment: CDR1 MNHEY and CDR2 SMNVEV (reference sequence). V lost 3 bases to trimming and J lost 5 bases, with 16 bases between them. The CDR3 consists of 15 residues. The CDR3 sequence: CASSFEGVPRYGYTF. The CDR3 coding sequence is TGTGCCAGCAGTTTTGAGGGGGTTCCCAGATATGGCTACACCTTC.

This chain connects TRBV7-3 to TRBJ2-1; D unresolved. Germline-derived CDR1 and CDR2 are SGHTA and FQGTGA. This CDR3 spans 13 amino acids. The V gene lost 5 bases and the J gene lost 6 bases, with 11 bases spanning the gap. CDR3 region: CASSRALFNEQFF. The CDR3 DNA sequence: TGTGCCAGCAGCCGCGCCCTTTTCAATGAGCAGTTCTTC.

This clone came up once. The V and J genes are TRBV21-1 and TRBJ2-1; the table's D call of TRBD1 was not tested on the DNA. TRBV21-1 is a known pseudogene. The length of the CDR3 is 17 residues. Written as DNA, the CDR3 is TGTGCCAGCAGCAAAGTTTCATTGGCAGAATACTACAATGAGCAGTTCTTC. The encoded protein is CASSKVSLAEYYNEQFF.

V is TRBV7-2 and J is TRBJ2-1; 7 nucleotides match TRBD2. With 7 bases clipped from V and 2 bases from J, the junction kept 17 bases outside the gene matches. The CDR3 has 18 residues. Germline V gives CDR1 SGHTA, CDR2 FQGNSA. CDR3 in DNA: TGTGCCAGCACGCCGAGGGGTGGCGGAGCGGGAACCTACAATGAGCAGTTCTTC. The encoded protein is CASTPRGGGAGTYNEQFF. Looking up the rest from reference TRBV7-2 and TRBJ2-1 gives the full variable domain: GAGVSQSPSNKVTEKGKDVELRCDPISGHTALYWYRQSLGQGLEFLIYFQGNSAPDKSGLPSDRFSAERTGGSVSTLTIQRTQQEDSAVYLCASTPRGGGAGTYNEQFFGPGTRLTVL.

The chain is built from TRBV5-1 and TRBJ2-5; TRBD1 agrees at 8 bases. J lost 5 bases, V lost 6 bases, and 18 bases had no gene match. The CDR3 spans 17 residues. The germline CDR1 and CDR2 sequences are SGHRS and YFSETQ. The CDR3 DNA is TGCGCCAGCACGCGACAGGGGCTCCCGACTAGTAAGGAGACCCAGTACTTC. It encodes CASTRQGLPTSKETQYF.

The rearrangement joins TRBV6-5 to TRBJ1-1; 7 nucleotides align to TRBD1. V dropped 6 bases and J dropped 0; count of bases not matched to a gene: 4. The V gene's germline CDR1 is MNHEY and CDR2 SVGAGI. The CDR3 consists of 14 residues. CDR3 DNA sequence: TGTGCCAGCAGACGGGACAGCTTGAACACTGAAGCTTTCTTT. Encoded protein: CASRRDSLNTEAFF.